This T cell receptor beta chain was observed in a study of cytomegalovirus exposure and HLA in healthy donors. Study details: As released early, the data held approximately 80 million unique TCRs from HLA-typed donors. Study-level points and caveats: Earlier analysis yielded a pattern in which most TCR beta V segments were productive about 90% or about 30% of the time.

A note on this clone: The antigen remains undetermined.

Primers for the PCR totalled 60 Vbeta and 13 Jbeta. Sequencing used immunoSEQ multiplex PCR; TCRdb keeps in-frame clones, though not all of them. Among 140,000 to 150,000 clones, less than 90% were seen once, and the ten largest hold 2% to 2.5%. Trimming pared 0 bases from V and 0 bases from J, leaving 8 bases between. Germline assignment: CDR1 ENHRY and CDR2 SYGVKD. The CDR3 runs 16 residues. The chain joins TRBV10-3 to TRBJ2-2, with D perhaps TRBD2 (5 bases). Sequencing used PBMCs. This TCR was recovered from a boy younger than 10 in good health and CMV-seronegative. The CDR3 loop is CAISESGVANTGELFF. The CDR3 nucleotides read TGTGCCATCAGTGAGTCCGGGGTCGCGAACACCGGGGAGCTGTTTTTT.